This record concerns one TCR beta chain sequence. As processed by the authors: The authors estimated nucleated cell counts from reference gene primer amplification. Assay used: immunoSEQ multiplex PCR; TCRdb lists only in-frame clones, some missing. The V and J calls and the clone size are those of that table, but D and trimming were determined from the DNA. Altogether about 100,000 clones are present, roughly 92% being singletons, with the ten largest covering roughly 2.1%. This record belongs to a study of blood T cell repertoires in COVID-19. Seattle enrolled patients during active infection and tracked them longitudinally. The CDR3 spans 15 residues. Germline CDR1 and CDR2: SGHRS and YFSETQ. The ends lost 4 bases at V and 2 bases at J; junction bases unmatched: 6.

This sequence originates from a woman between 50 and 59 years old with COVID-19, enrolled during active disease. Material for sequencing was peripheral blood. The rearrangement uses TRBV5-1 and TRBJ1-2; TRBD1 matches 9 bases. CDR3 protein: CASSPNRGPNYGYTF. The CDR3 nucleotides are TGCGCCAGCAGCCCCAACAGGGGGCCCAACTATGGCTACACCTTC.